This is a list of T cell receptor beta chains from one sample in a study of T cell changes during pregnancy in multiple sclerosis. Libraries were prepared by immunoSEQ multiplex PCR; TCRdb keeps only in-frame clonotypes and omits some of them. The profile shows some 60,000 clones, over 90% of them singletons. The material sequenced was peripheral blood, taken in the first trimester of pregnancy. These receptors were collected from a female donor with multiple sclerosis, enrolled in a pregnancy study. CDR3s include the opening cysteine and the closing phenylalanine or tryptophan. A D gene is named only where the DNA matches it firmly. Clone sizes are given selectively: once, few, many, or a class where the clone is expanded.

CDR3nt | CDR3aa | j_gene | v_gene | abundance | d_gene
TGTGCCAGCAGTTACCTTCAGGGGAGCTCCTACAATGAGCAGTTCTTC | CASSYLQGSSYNEQFF | TRBJ2-1 | TRBV6-5 | - | -
TGCGCCAGAGCCTGGGAGTCTCGGAGCAATCAGCCCCAGCATTTT | CARAWESRSNQPQHF | TRBJ1-5 | TRBV5-1 | - | -
TGCAGCGTTGAAGACCCTGCCAGGGGGCTTGTCGGGGAGCTGTTTTTT | CSVEDPARGLVGELFF | TRBJ2-2 | TRBV29-1 | - | TRBD1
TGTGCCAGCAGCCAGGTCAGGGGGAACACTGAAGCTTTCTTT | CASSQVRGNTEAFF | TRBJ1-1 | TRBV14 | - | -
TGTGCCAGCAGTTACTCCGGGACAGGGGATGAAAAACTGTTTTTT | CASSYSGTGDEKLFF | TRBJ1-4 | TRBV6-6 | - | TRBD1
TGTGCCAGCTCACGGGGGGTCTATGGCTACACCTTC | CASSRGVYGYTF | TRBJ1-2 | TRBV18 | - | -
TGTGCCAGCTCACCGGAGGTTGGACCCTACACCTTC | CASSPEVGPYTF | TRBJ1-2 | TRBV18 | - | -
TGTGCCATCAGACCCGGGACAGGGGGCGTTGAGCAGTTCTTC | CAIRPGTGGVEQFF | TRBJ2-1 | TRBV10-3 | - | TRBD1
TGTGCCAGCCGCGCACCGTTGAACACTGAAGCTTTCTTT | CASRAPLNTEAFF | TRBJ1-1 | TRBV25-1 | - | -
TGTGCCAGCAGTTTGGGCTTTGGGTCCACTGAAGCTTTCTTT | CASSLGFGSTEAFF | TRBJ1-1 | TRBV27 | - | -
TGTGCCAGCAGCTTAGGGGGGGGAATATCGAGAACTGAAGCTTTCTTT | CASSLGGGISRTEAFF | TRBJ1-1 | TRBV7-3 | once | -
TGTGCCAGCAGCGTAGTAGGGGGCTGGCGTGGAAACACCATATATTTT | CASSVVGGWRGNTIYF | TRBJ1-3 | TRBV9 | - | TRBD1
TGTGCCAGCAGCTTGGGCCTTCTCGCTATCCACTTC | CASSLGLLAIHF | TRBJ2-5 | TRBV5-8 | once | -
TGTGCCAGCAGTACACCTCCCATAGATACGCAGTATTTT | CASSTPPIDTQYF | TRBJ2-3 | TRBV6-5 | - | -
TGTGCCAGCAGACTAGCGGGGGGCTACAATGAGCAGTTCTTC | CASRLAGGYNEQFF | TRBJ2-1 | TRBV6-1 | - | TRBD2
TGTGCCAGCAGCCAACCACGGGGAGGCGCCTACGAGCAGTACTTC | CASSQPRGGAYEQYF | TRBJ2-7 | TRBV5-5 | - | -
TGTGCCAGCAGCCCCCGAGACTGGACAGGCGACTACGAGCAGTACTTC | CASSPRDWTGDYEQYF | TRBJ2-7 | TRBV7-2 | - | TRBD1
TGTGCCAGCAGCCCGAGGGCAGCCCTTGAGCAGTACTTC | CASSPRAALEQYF | TRBJ2-7 | TRBV21-1 | - | -
TGCAGTGCTGTGGACAGGAAGGGCTACACCTTC | CSAVDRKGYTF | TRBJ1-2 | TRBV20-1 | - | TRBD1
TGTGCCAGTAGTATTTTTCCGGAGGCTAACTATGGCTACACCTTC | CASSIFPEANYGYTF | TRBJ1-2 | TRBV19 | once | -